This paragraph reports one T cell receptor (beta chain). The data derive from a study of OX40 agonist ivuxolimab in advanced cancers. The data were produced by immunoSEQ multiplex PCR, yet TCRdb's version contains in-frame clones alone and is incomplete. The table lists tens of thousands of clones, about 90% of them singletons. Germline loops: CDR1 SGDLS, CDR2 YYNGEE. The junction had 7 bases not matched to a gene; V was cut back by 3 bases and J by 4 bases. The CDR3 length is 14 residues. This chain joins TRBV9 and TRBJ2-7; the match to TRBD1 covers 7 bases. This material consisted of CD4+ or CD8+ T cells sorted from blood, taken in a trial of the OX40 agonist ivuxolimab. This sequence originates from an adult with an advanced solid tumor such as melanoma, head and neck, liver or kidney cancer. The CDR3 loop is CASSGRGGGYEQYF. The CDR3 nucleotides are TGTGCCAGCAGCGGGAGAGGGGGCGGGTACGAGCAGTACTTC.